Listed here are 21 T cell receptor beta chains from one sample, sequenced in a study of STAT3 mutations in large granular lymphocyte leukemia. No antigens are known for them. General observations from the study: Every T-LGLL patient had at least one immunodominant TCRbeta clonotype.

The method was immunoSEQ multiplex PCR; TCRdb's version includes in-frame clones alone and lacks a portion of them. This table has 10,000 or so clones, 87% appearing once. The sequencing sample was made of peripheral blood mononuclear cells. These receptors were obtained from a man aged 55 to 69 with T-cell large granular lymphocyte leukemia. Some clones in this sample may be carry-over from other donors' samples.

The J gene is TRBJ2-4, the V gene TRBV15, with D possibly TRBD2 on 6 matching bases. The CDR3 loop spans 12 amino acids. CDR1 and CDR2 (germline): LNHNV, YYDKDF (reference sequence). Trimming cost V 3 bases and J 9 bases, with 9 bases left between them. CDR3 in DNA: TGTGCCACCAGCAGGGCGGGACCCATTCAGTACTTC. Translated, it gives CATSRAGPIQYF.

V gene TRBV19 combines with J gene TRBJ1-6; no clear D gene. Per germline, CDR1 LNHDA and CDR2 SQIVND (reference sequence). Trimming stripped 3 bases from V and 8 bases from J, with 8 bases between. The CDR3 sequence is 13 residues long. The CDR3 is CASSMGLDSPLHF. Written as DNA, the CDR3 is TGTGCCAGTAGTATGGGTCTGGATTCACCCCTCCACTTT.

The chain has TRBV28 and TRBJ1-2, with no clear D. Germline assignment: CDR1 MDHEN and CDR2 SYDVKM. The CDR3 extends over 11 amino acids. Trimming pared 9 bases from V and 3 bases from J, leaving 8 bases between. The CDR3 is CASLRDYGYTF. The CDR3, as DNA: TGTGCCAGTTTGCGGGACTATGGCTACACCTTC.

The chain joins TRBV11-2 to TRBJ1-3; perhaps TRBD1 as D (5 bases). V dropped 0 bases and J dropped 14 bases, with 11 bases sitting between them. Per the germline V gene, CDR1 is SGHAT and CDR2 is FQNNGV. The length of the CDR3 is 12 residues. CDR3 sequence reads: CASSLDGGDLYF. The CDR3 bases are TGTGCCAGCAGCTTAGACGGGGGGGACCTATATTTT.

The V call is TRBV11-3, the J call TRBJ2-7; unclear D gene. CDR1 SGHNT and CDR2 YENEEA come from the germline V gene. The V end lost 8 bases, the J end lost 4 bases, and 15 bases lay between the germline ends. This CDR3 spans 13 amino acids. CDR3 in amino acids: CASANEVGYEQYF. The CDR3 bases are TGTGCCAGCGCTAATGAGGTGGGGTACGAGCAGTACTTC.

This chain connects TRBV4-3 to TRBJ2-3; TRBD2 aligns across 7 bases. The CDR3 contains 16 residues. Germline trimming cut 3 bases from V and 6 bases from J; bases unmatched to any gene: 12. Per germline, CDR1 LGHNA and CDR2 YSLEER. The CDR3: CASSQRRAGVSDTQYF. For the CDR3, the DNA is TGCGCCAGCAGCCAGCGGAGGGCGGGAGTTAGTGATACGCAGTATTTT.

CDR3 in amino acids: CASSTDGWTEAFF. The CDR3 region has the DNA TGCGCCAGCAGTACAGACGGTTGGACTGAAGCTTTCTTT. The rearrangement uses TRBV10-2 and TRBJ1-1; D uncertain. Germline CDR1 WSHSY, CDR2 SAAADI. The CDR3 is 13 amino acids. With 5 bases removed from V and 5 bases from J, the gap between germline ends came to 12 bases.

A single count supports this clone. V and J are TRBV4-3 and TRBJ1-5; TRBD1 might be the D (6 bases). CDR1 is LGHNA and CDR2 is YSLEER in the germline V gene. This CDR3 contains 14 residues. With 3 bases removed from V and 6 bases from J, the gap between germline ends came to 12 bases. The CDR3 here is CASSQGAGGQPQHF. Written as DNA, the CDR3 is TGCGCCAGCAGCCAGGGGGCTGGAGGTCAGCCCCAGCATTTT.

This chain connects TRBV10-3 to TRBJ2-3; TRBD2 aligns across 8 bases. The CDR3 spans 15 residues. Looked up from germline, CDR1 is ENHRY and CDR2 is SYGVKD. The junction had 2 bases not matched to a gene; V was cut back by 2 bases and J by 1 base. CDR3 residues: CAISEQTSGTDTQYF. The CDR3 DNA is TGTGCCATCAGTGAGCAGACTAGCGGCACAGATACGCAGTATTTT.

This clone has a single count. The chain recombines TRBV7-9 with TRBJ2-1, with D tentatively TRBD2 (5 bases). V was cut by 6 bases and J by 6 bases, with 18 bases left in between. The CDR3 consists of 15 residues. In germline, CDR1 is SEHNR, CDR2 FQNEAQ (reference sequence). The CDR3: CASRSKRSPANEQFF. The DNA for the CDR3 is TGTGCCAGCAGATCAAAGCGGAGTCCTGCCAATGAGCAGTTCTTC.

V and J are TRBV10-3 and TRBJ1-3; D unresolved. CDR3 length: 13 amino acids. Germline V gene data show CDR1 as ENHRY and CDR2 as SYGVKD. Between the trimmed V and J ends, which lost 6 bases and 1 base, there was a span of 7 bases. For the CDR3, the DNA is TGTGCCATCAGACAGCCTTCTGGAAACACCATATATTTT. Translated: CAIRQPSGNTIYF.

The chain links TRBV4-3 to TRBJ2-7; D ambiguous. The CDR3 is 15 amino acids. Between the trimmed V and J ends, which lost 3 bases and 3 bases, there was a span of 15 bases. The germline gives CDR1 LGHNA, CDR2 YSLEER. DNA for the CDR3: TGCGCCAGCAGCCAGATCCGGGCCCCCTTCTACGAGCAGTACTTC. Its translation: CASSQIRAPFYEQYF.

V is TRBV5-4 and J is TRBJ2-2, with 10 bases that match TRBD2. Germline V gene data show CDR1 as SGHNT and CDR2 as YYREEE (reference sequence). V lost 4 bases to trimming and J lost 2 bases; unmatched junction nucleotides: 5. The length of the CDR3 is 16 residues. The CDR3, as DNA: TGTGCCAGCAGCCCCGGACTAGCGGTTAACACCGGGGAGCTGTTTTTT. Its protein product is CASSPGLAVNTGELFF.

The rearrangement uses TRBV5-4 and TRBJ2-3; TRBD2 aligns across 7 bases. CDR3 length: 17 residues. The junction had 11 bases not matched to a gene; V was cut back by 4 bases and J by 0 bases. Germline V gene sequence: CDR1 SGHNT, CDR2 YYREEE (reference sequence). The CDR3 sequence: CASSGASGAPSTDTQYF. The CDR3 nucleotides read TGTGCCAGCAGCGGGGCTAGCGGTGCCCCTAGCACAGATACGCAGTATTTT.

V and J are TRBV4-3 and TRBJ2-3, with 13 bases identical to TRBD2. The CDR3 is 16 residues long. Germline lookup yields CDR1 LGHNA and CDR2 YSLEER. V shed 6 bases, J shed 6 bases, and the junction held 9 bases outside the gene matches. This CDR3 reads CASSELAGGGADTQYF. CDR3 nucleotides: TGCGCCAGCAGTGAACTAGCGGGAGGGGGGGCCGATACGCAGTATTTT.

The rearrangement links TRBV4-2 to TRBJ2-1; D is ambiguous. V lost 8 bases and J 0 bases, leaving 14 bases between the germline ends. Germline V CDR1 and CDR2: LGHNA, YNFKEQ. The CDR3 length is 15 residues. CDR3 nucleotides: TGTGCCAGCTGGCTCGACGCGAGCTCCTACAATGAGCAGTTCTTC. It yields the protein CASWLDASSYNEQFF.

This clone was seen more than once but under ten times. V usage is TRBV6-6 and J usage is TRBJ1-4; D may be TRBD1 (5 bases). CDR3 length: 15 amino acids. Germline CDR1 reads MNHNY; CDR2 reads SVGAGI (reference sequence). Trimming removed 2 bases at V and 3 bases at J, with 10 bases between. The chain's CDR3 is CASSYKGSANEKLFF. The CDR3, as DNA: TGTGCCAGCAGTTACAAGGGGTCAGCTAATGAAAAACTGTTTTTT.

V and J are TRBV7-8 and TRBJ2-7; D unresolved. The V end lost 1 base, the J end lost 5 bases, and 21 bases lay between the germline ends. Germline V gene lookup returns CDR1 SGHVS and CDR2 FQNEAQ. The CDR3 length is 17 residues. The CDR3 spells CASSLVRVNAPRDEQYF. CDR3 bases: TGTGCCAGCAGCTTAGTGCGTGTGAACGCCCCAAGGGACGAGCAGTACTTC.

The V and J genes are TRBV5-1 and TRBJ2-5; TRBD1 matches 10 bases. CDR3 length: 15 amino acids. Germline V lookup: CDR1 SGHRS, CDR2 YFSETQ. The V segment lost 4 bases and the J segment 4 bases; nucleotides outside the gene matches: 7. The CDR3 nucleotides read TGCGCCAGCAGCGTCTCGACAGGGGGCGGAGAGACCCAGTACTTC. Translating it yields CASSVSTGGGETQYF.

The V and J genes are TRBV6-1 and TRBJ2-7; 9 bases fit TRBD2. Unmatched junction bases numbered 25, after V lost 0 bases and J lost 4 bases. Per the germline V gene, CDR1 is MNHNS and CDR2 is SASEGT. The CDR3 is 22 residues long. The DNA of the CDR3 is TGTGCCAGCAGTGAAGCGCTTCTTTCGACTATAGCGGGAGTGGAGGGGCGGTACGAGCAGTACTTC. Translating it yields CASSEALLSTIAGVEGRYEQYF.

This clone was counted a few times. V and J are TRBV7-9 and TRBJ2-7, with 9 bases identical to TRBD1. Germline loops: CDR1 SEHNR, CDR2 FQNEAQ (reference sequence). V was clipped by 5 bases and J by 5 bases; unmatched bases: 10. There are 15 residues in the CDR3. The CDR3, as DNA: TGTGCCAGCAGCCCGCCAAGAAGGGACAGGGACGAGCAGTACTTC. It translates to CASSPPRRDRDEQYF.